The next 28 T cell receptor beta chains were all read from a single sample in a study of T cell repertoires in cytomegalovirus infection. Their recognized antigens are unknown. In TCRdb, the reads were re-called with MiXCR into one record per CDR3 protein. The repertoire holds roughly 60,000 distinct CDR3 sequences, 25% to 40% seen once, with 60% to 80% in the top ten. The sequencing input was PBMCs, sequenced either directly or after in vitro stimulation (not recorded which). The receptors derive from a human donor in good health (CMV status not recorded). Some clones in this sample may be carry-over from other donors' samples.

Written as DNA, the CDR3 is TGTGCCAGTACCCGAGGGCCAGGGACAGATACGCAGTATTTT. Residues: CASTRGPGTDTQYF. This rearrangement joins TRBV19 to TRBJ2-3, with D tentatively TRBD1 or TRBD2 (5 bases each). V shed 7 bases and J shed 3 bases, with 14 bases lying between them. The CDR3 totals 14 residues. Germline CDR1 reads LNHDA; CDR2 reads SQIVND (reference sequence).

This CDR3 is CASSPSPASVDTQYF. The CDR3 nucleotides read TGTGCCAGCAGCCCTTCCCCCGCCTCCGTAGATACGCAGTATTTT. This rearrangement joins TRBV5-3 to TRBJ2-3; D gene ambiguous. TRBV5-3 is marked as an open reading frame, function uncertain. The CDR3 contains 15 residues. V shed 8 bases and J shed 5 bases, with 21 bases lying between them.

This clonotype was observed a handful of times. The chain recombines TRBV4-2 with TRBJ2-7; TRBD2 aligns across 8 bases. The V segment lost 4 bases and the J segment 2 bases; nucleotides outside the gene matches: 7. The CDR3 has 15 residues. CDR1 LGHNA and CDR2 YNFKEQ come from the germline V gene. The CDR3 DNA follows: TGTGCCAGCAGCCGACCGGGACTAGGGGCCTACGAGCAGTACTTC. Translated: CASSRPGLGAYEQYF.

The table lists this clonotype with a few counts. The chain has TRBV7-2 and TRBJ2-3; D perhaps matches TRBD2 (6 bases). The CDR3 spans 15 residues. Germline V lookup: CDR1 SGHTA, CDR2 FQGNSA. V was trimmed by 5 bases and J by 0 bases, leaving 12 bases between them. CDR3 bases: TGTGCCAGCAGCCCCCAGGCGGGGAGCACAGATACGCAGTATTTT. This encodes CASSPQAGSTDTQYF.

The V gene is TRBV7-2, the J gene TRBJ1-5; D is uncertain. The CDR3 covers 14 residues. Deletions cut 5 bases from V and 9 bases from J, with 17 bases between. CDR1 is SGHTA, CDR2 FQGNSA, per germline. The CDR3 DNA reads TGTGCCAGCAGCGTGGGGTCCACAGATTGGCCCCAGCATTTT. Protein: CASSVGSTDWPQHF.

With regard to this clonotype: Given the absence of the conserved phenylalanine or tryptophan at the CDR3 end, a read error is likely. The DNA is left out, because the CDR3 cannot be placed on it with certainty; the CDR3 is given as TCRdb lists it. The chain is built from TRBV25-1 and TRBJ1-4; no check of the table's D call, TRBD1, against the DNA was made. CDR1 and CDR2 (germline): MGHDK, SYGVNS. Ends included, the CDR3 has 9 residues. CDR3 residues: CASSEPLGL.

The chain has TRBV20-1 and TRBJ2-3; no reliable D call. The CDR3 is 11 residues long. Trimming stripped 4 bases from V and 6 bases from J, with 8 bases between. Germline-derived CDR1 and CDR2 are DFQATT and SNEGSKA (reference sequence). CDR3 bases: TGCAGTGCTACCCCAGTGGATACGCAGTATTTT. This translates into CSATPVDTQYF.

The rearrangement links TRBV7-2 to TRBJ2-3; 7 nucleotides line up with TRBD2. The ends lost 3 bases at V and 7 bases at J; junction bases unmatched: 10. CDR3 length equals 15 residues. Germline V gene lookup returns CDR1 SGHTA and CDR2 FQGNSA. CDR3 bases: TGTGCCAGCAGCTTCGACGGGGGGTTTCTAAATACGCAGTATTTT. As protein: CASSFDGGFLNTQYF.

This clonotype was observed a handful of times. The genes are TRBV7-2 and TRBJ2-3; unclear D gene. Trimming removed 5 bases from V and 2 bases from J, with 5 bases in between. The CDR3 loop spans 12 amino acids. Germline V CDR1 and CDR2: SGHTA, FQGNSA. In DNA form, the CDR3 reads TGTGCCAGCAGCCCTTACACAGATACGCAGTATTTT. Its protein product is CASSPYTDTQYF.

This clonotype was counted only a few times. The chain carries TRBV7-2 and TRBJ1-1; tentatively, D is TRBD1 (5 bases). The germline V and J ends were trimmed by 5 bases and 4 bases, with 14 bases remaining between them. The CDR3 is made up of 14 amino acids. Germline loops: CDR1 SGHTA, CDR2 FQGNSA. The CDR3 sequence: CASSPRPGGTEAFF. The CDR3 DNA reads as TGTGCCAGCAGCCCCCGACCGGGGGGCACTGAAGCTTTCTTT.

The chain has TRBV7-9 and TRBJ1-1; no reliable D call. The V and J ends lost 3 bases and 5 bases respectively, with 13 bases between them. The CDR3 is 14 residues long. Germline CDR1 reads SEHNR; CDR2 reads FQNEAQ (reference sequence). CDR3 sequence (DNA): TGTGCCAGCAGCTTCCCGGGTCTTGGGACTGAAGCTTTCTTT. It yields the protein CASSFPGLGTEAFF.

A few counts support this clonotype. V gene TRBV7-2 combines with J gene TRBJ2-7; the D gene is possibly TRBD2 (5 bases). V shed 5 bases and J shed 8 bases, with 16 bases lying between them. The CDR3 totals 13 residues. The germline gives CDR1 SGHTA, CDR2 FQGNSA. CDR3 coding DNA: TGTGCCAGCAGCCCCCGGGTCCGGGAAAAGCAGTACTTC. Translation: CASSPRVREKQYF.

This clonotype was counted between two and nine times. The chain is built from TRBV5-1 and TRBJ2-1; 9 nucleotides align to TRBD2. V shed 1 base and J 9 bases; nucleotides not matched to a gene: 8. CDR3 length: 15 residues. Germline V gene sequence: CDR1 SGHRS, CDR2 YFSETQ. Written as DNA, the CDR3 is TGCGCCAGCAGCTTGCAGGGCGGGGGGGCCGGTGAGCAGTTCTTC. Its protein is CASSLQGGGAGEQFF. Full variable domain (remainder filled in from reference TRBV5-1 and TRBJ2-1): KAGVTQTPRYLIKTRGQQVTLSCSPISGHRSVSWYQQTPGQGLQFLFEYFSETQRNKGNFPGRFSGRQFSNSRSEMNVSTLELGDSALYLCASSLQGGGAGEQFFGPGTRLTVL.

In DNA, the CDR3 is TGTGCCAGCAGCTTAGTGGGGGGGGGGCCTAGCACAGATACGCAGTATTTT. This sequence encodes CASSLVGGGPSTDTQYF. V usage is TRBV7-2 and J usage is TRBJ2-3; possibly TRBD2 for D (7 bases). CDR3 length equals 17 residues. Germline-derived CDR1 and CDR2 are SGHTA and FQGNSA. Trimming took 1 base from V and 0 from J, leaving 14 bases between them.

This sequence joins TRBV19 and TRBJ2-1; no reliable D call. V was clipped by 3 bases and J by 0 bases, with 9 bases between them. Looked up from germline, CDR1 is LNHDA and CDR2 is SQIVND (reference sequence). This CDR3 spans 15 amino acids. The CDR3 reads CASSISVSSYNEQFF. CDR3 nucleotide sequence: TGTGCCAGTAGTATTTCAGTGAGCTCCTACAATGAGCAGTTCTTC.

This clonotype was recorded many times. The chain uses TRBV6-2 or TRBV6-3 and TRBJ2-2; the D is unclear. This CDR3 comprises 15 residues. Deletions cut 5 bases from V and 6 bases from J, with 16 bases between. Germline CDR1 reads MNHEY; CDR2 reads SVGEGT. The CDR3 DNA reads TGTGCCAGCAGTCTACCGCTAACGGTCCCCGGGGAGCTGTTTTTT. Its protein product is CASSLPLTVPGELFF.

This clonotype was observed a handful of times. CDR3 bases: TGTGCCAGCAGACCGGACTGGGATACGCAGTATTTT. Translating gives CASRPDWDTQYF. This sequence joins TRBV12-3 or TRBV12-4 and TRBJ2-3; maybe TRBD2 (5 bases). V dropped 6 bases and J dropped 6 bases, with 10 bases sitting between them. The CDR3 is 12 residues long.

The V call is TRBV20-1, the J call TRBJ2-5; 10 bases match TRBD2. The germline V gene has CDR1 DFQATT and CDR2 SNEGSKA (reference sequence). The V and J ends lost 4 bases and 5 bases, in that order; junction bases with no gene match: 7. This CDR3 is built from 14 residues. The CDR3 DNA sequence: TGCAGTGCTATCAGCGGGGGGGCCGACGAGACCCAGTACTTC. This codes for CSAISGGADETQYF.

This clonotype was detected many times. The chain employs TRBV7-2 and TRBJ2-5, with TRBD2 identical over 12 bases. V was pared by 5 bases and J by 4 bases, with 5 bases of the junction left unmatched. The CDR3 runs to 15 residues. In germline, CDR1 is SGHTA, CDR2 FQGNSA. The CDR3 spells CASSIGLAGTETQYF. The CDR3 nucleotides are TGTGCCAGCAGCATCGGACTAGCGGGGACAGAGACCCAGTACTTC. Using reference TRBV7-2 and TRBJ2-5 for the parts outside the CDR3, the full variable domain is GAGVSQSPSNKVTEKGKDVELRCDPISGHTALYWYRQSLGQGLEFLIYFQGNSAPDKSGLPSDRFSAERTGGSVSTLTIQRTQQEDSAVYLCASSIGLAGTETQYFGPGTRLLVL.

Only a few counts were recorded for this clonotype. The V and J genes are TRBV20-1 and TRBJ1-5; D is perhaps TRBD1 (5 bases). CDR1 and CDR2 from the germline V gene are DFQATT and SNEGSKA (reference sequence). CDR3 length: 13 amino acids. This chain's CDR3 is CSVGGKGNQPQHF. The CDR3 region has the DNA TGCAGCGTCGGGGGGAAGGGCAATCAGCCCCAGCATTTT.

V usage is TRBV12-3 or TRBV12-4 and J usage is TRBJ2-4, with 10 bases identical to TRBD2. The trim removed 8 bases at V and 6 bases at J, leaving 10 bases unmatched. The CDR3 covers 15 residues. The CDR3 is CASGSSGGAINIQYF. Written as DNA, the CDR3 is TGTGCCAGCGGCTCCAGCGGGGGGGCGATAAACATTCAGTACTTC.

This clonotype was counted a few times. The J gene is TRBJ2-7, the V gene TRBV28; D call uncertain. V was clipped by 1 base and J by 3 bases, with 10 bases between them. Germline assignment: CDR1 MDHEN and CDR2 SYDVKM. The CDR3 extends over 14 amino acids. CDR3 sequence (DNA): TGTGCCAGCAGTTTATCTTCCGGATACTACGAGCAGTACTTC. Translating gives CASSLSSGYYEQYF. Full variable domain (outside the CDR3, taken from reference TRBV28 and TRBJ2-7): DVKVTQSSRYLVKRTGEKVFLECVQDMDHENMFWYRQDPGLGLRLIYFSYDVKMKEKGDIPEGYSVSREKKERFSLILESASTNQTSMYLCASSLSSGYYEQYFGPGTRLTVT.

The gene calls are TRBV2 and TRBJ1-5, with TRBD1 matching over 8 bases. CDR3 length: 15 amino acids. J gave up 8 bases and V 6 bases, and 12 bases lay outside the gene matches. Germline-derived CDR1 and CDR2 are SNHLY and FYNNEI. The DNA for the CDR3 is TGTGCCAGCAGGGACAGGGTAGAGGGGGGTAAGCCCCAGCATTTT. Encoded protein: CASRDRVEGGKPQHF.

This clonotype is large by share. This rearrangement joins TRBV7-6 to TRBJ1-1; the D is unclear. Trimming removed 1 base at V and 1 base at J, with 10 bases between. The CDR3 totals 15 residues. CDR1 and CDR2 (germline): SGHVS, FNYEAQ. CDR3 sequence: CASSLVDHKNTEAFF. DNA of the CDR3: TGTGCCAGCAGCTTAGTGGACCACAAGAACACTGAAGCTTTCTTT.

This clonotype was counted once. The genes are TRBV2 and TRBJ2-1; D is unclear. CDR1 and CDR2 from the germline V gene are SNHLY and FYNNEI. CDR3 size: 12 residues. V was pared by 10 bases and J by 0 bases, with 7 bases between. CDR3 amino acids: CAKSSSYNEQFF. The CDR3 bases are TGTGCCAAATCTAGCTCCTACAATGAGCAGTTCTTC.

This clonotype was detected only a few times. The chain carries TRBV18 and TRBJ2-7, with D unresolved. Trimming cost V 2 bases and J 0 bases, with 11 bases left between them. Germline loops: CDR1 KGHSH, CDR2 LQKENI. CDR3 size: 15 residues. CDR3 sequence: CASSPGPTSSYEQYF. The CDR3 DNA is TGTGCCAGCTCACCAGGACCGACGAGCTCCTACGAGCAGTACTTC.

This clonotype was counted a few times. This chain links TRBV7-2 with TRBJ2-7; TRBD1 matches at 10 bases. This CDR3 has 16 residues. V lost 0 bases to trimming and J lost 4 bases; unmatched junction nucleotides: 6. CDR1 is SGHTA, CDR2 FQGNSA, per germline. CDR3 coding DNA: TGTGCCAGCAGCTTAGCAACGACAGGGGGCGCATACGAGCAGTACTTC. It encodes CASSLATTGGAYEQYF.

This clonotype came up many times. The chain carries TRBV30 and TRBJ2-2; D is possibly TRBD2 (6 bases). Germline values: CDR1 GTSNPN, CDR2 SVGIG (reference sequence). CDR3 length equals 13 residues. Between the trimmed V and J ends, which lost 0 bases and 7 bases, there was a span of 9 bases. The CDR3 protein is CAWSVRRGGELFF. In DNA form, the CDR3 reads TGTGCCTGGAGTGTTAGGCGGGGCGGGGAGCTGTTTTTT.